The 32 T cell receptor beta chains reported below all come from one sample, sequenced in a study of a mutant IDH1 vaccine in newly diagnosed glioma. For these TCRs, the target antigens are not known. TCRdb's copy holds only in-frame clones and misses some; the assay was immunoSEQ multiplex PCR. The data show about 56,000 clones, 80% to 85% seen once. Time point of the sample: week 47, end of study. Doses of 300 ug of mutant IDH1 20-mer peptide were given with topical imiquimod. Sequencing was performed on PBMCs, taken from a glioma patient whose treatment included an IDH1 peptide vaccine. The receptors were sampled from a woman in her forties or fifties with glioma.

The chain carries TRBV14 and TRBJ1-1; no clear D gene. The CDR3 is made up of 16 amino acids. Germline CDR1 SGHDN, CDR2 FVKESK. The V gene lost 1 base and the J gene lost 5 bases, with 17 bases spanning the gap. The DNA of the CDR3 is TGTGCCAGCAGCCAAGGGGAGATCGGGGTAGGGACTGAAGCTTTCTTT. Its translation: CASSQGEIGVGTEAFF.

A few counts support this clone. CDR3 nucleotides: TGTGCCAGTTGGACAGGCGACACAGATACGCAGTATTTT. Residues: CASWTGDTDTQYF. This chain connects TRBV28 to TRBJ2-3; 7 nucleotides line up with TRBD1. The CDR3 loop spans 13 amino acids. Germline loops: CDR1 MDHEN, CDR2 SYDVKM. With V trimmed by 9 bases and J by 2 bases, 5 bases remained unmatched. The full variable domain, rest sourced from reference TRBV28 and TRBJ2-3, is DVKVTQSSRYLVKRTGEKVFLECVQDMDHENMFWYRQDPGLGLRLIYFSYDVKMKEKGDIPEGYSVSREKKERFSLILESASTNQTSMYLCASWTGDTDTQYFGPGTRLTVL.

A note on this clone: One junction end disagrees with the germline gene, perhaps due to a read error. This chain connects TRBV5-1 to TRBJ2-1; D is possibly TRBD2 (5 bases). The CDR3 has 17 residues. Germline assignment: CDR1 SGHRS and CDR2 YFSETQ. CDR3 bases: TGCGCCAGCAGATTGGGTCTGGGAGCGGCGTCCTACAATGAGCAGTTCTTC. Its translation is CASRLGLGAASYNEQFF.

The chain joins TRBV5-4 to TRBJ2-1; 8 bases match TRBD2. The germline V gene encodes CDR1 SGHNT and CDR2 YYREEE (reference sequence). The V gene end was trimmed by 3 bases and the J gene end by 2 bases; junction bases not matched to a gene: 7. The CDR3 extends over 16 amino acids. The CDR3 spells CASSSGSGGTYNEQFF. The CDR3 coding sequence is TGTGCCAGCAGCTCCGGGTCGGGGGGGACCTACAATGAGCAGTTCTTC.

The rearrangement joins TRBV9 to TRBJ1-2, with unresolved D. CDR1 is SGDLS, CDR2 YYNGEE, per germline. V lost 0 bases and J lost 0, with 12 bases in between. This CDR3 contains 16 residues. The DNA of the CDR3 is TGTGCCAGCAGCGTAGCTCCGCGGGATCCTAACTATGGCTACACCTTC. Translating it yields CASSVAPRDPNYGYTF. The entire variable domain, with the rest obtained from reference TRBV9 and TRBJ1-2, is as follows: DSGVTQTPKHLITATGQRVTLRCSPRSGDLSVYWYQQSLDQGLQFLIQYYNGEERAKGNILERFSAQQFPDLHSELNLSSLELGDSALYFCASSVAPRDPNYGYTFGSGTRLTVV.

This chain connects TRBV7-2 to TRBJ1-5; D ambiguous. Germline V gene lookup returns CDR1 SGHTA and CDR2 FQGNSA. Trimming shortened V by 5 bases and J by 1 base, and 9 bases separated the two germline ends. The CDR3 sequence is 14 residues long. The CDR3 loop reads CASSSGRSNQPQHF. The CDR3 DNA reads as TGTGCCAGCAGCAGCGGACGGAGCAATCAGCCCCAGCATTTT. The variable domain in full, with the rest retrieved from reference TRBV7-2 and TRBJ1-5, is GAGVSQSPSNKVTEKGKDVELRCDPISGHTALYWYRQSLGQGLEFLIYFQGNSAPDKSGLPSDRFSAERTGGSVSTLTIQRTQQEDSAVYLCASSSGRSNQPQHFGDGTRLSIL.

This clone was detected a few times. The CDR3 region has the DNA TGTGCCAGCAGCGGGGGGACAGTGAACACTGAAGCTTTCTTT. Translated: CASSGGTVNTEAFF. This chain uses TRBV5-4 with TRBJ1-1; TRBD1 aligns across 7 bases. The J segment lost 0 bases and the V segment lost 4 bases, leaving 3 bases of the junction unmatched. Germline-derived CDR1 and CDR2 are SGHNT and YYREEE (reference sequence). CDR3 length equals 14 residues. Drawing the rest from reference TRBV5-4 and TRBJ1-1, the complete variable domain is ETGVTQSPTHLIKTRGQQVTLRCSSQSGHNTVSWYQQALGQGPQFIFQYYREEENGRGNFPPRFSGLQFPNYSSELNVNALELDDSALYLCASSGGTVNTEAFFGQGTRLTVV.

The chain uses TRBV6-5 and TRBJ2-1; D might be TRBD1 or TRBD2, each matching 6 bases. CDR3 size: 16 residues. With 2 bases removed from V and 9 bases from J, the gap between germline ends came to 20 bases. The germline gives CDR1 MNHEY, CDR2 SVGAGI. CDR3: CASSYPSGARLAEQFF. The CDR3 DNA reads TGTGCCAGCAGTTACCCCTCGGGGGCCCGCCTGGCTGAGCAGTTCTTC.

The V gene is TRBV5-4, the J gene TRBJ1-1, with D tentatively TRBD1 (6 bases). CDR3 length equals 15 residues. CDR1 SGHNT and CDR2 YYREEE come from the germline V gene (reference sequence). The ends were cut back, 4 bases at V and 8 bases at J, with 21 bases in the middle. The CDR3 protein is CASSHQQGRDAEAFF. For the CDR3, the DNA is TGTGCCAGCAGCCACCAACAGGGCCGCGATGCAGAAGCTTTCTTT.

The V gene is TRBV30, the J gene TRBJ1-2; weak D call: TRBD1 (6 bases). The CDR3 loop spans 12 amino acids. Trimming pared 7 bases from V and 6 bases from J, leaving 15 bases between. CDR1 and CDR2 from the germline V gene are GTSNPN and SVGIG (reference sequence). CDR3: CASGQRVNGYTF. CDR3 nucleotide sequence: TGTGCCTCAGGACAGAGGGTGAATGGCTACACCTTC.

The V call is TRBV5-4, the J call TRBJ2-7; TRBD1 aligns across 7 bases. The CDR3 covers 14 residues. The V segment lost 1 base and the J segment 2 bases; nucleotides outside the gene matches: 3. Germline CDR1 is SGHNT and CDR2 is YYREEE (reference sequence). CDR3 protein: CASSLRQGPYEQYF. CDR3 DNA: TGTGCCAGCAGCTTGAGACAGGGACCCTACGAGCAGTACTTC.

The CDR3: CASSHQRTGSYEQYF. The DNA for the CDR3 is TGCGCCAGCAGCCACCAAAGGACGGGGTCCTACGAGCAGTACTTC. V usage is TRBV4-3 and J usage is TRBJ2-7; D perhaps matches TRBD2 (5 bases). Germline CDR1 reads LGHNA; CDR2 reads YSLEER. Between the trimmed V and J ends, which lost 3 bases and 1 base, there was a span of 13 bases. CDR3 length: 15 residues.

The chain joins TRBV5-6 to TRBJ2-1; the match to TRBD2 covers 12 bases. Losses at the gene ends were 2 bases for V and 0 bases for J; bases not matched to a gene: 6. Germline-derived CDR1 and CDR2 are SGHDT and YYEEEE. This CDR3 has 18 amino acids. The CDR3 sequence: CASSFFTSGRSSYNEQFF. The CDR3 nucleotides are TGTGCCAGCAGCTTTTTTACTAGCGGGAGGAGCTCCTACAATGAGCAGTTCTTC.

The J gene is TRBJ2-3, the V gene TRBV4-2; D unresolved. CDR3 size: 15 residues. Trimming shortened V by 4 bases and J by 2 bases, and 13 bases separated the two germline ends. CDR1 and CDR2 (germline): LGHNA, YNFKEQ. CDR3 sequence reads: CASSPSLILTDTQYF. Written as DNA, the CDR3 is TGTGCCAGCAGCCCCTCACTAATACTCACAGATACGCAGTATTTT.

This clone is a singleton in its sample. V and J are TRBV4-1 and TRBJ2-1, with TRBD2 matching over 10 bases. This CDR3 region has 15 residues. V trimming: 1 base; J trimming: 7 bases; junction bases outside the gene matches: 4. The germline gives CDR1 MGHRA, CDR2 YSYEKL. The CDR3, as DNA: TGCGCCAGCAGCCAAGTGGGGACTAGCGAAAATGAGCAGTTCTTC. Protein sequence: CASSQVGTSENEQFF.

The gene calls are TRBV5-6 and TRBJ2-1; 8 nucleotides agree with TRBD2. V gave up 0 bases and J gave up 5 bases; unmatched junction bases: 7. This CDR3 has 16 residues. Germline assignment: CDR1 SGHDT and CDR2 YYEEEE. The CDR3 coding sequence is TGTGCCAGCAGCTTGGAAATTCGGCGGGGGGACAATGAGCAGTTCTTC. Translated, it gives CASSLEIRRGDNEQFF.

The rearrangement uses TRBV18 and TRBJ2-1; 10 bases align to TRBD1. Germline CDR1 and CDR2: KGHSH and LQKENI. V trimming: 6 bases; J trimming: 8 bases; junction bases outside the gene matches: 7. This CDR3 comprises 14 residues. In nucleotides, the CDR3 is TGTGCCAGCTCGCAGGGACAGGGGAAGCATGAGCAGTTCTTC. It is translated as CASSQGQGKHEQFF.

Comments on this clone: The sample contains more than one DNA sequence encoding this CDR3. For the CDR3, the DNA is TGTGCCAGCAGTCCAGGGACAGGGGCCTATGGCTACACCTTC. It is translated as CASSPGTGAYGYTF. The chain joins TRBV6-5 to TRBJ1-2, with 10 bases fitting TRBD1. The CDR3 sequence is 14 residues long. Unmatched junction bases numbered 4, after V lost 5 bases and J lost 4 bases. Per germline, CDR1 MNHEY and CDR2 SVGAGI.

CDR3 bases: TGTGCCAGCAGCCTGACAGGGCAAATTTCAGATACGCAGTATTTT. Its translation is CASSLTGQISDTQYF. The V gene is TRBV6-5, the J gene TRBJ2-3, with 7 bases matching TRBD1. After removal of 6 bases from V and 4 bases from J, the junction contained 10 bases not matched to a gene. Germline V gene sequence: CDR1 MNHEY, CDR2 SVGAGI. This CDR3 region has 15 residues.

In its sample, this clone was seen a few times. The CDR3 reads CASARYPRGNEQFF. The CDR3 DNA is TGTGCCAGTGCTCGTTACCCCAGGGGCAATGAGCAGTTCTTC. V is TRBV19 and J is TRBJ2-1; D is perhaps TRBD1 (6 bases). V lost 8 bases and J 6 bases, leaving 17 bases between the germline ends. There are 14 residues in the CDR3. Germline CDR1 is LNHDA and CDR2 is SQIVND (reference sequence).

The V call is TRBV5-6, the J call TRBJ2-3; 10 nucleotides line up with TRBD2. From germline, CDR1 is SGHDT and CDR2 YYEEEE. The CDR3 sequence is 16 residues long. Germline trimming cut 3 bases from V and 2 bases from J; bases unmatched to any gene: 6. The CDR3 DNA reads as TGTGCCAGCAGCTGGGAGCGGGGGGGCATCACAGATACGCAGTATTTT. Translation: CASSWERGGITDTQYF.

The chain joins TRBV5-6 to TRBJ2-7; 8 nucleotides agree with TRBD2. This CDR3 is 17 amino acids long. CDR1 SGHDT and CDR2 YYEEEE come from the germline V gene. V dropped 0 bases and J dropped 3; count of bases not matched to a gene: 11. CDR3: CASSLVVIDGGGYEQYF. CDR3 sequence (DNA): TGTGCCAGCAGCTTGGTCGTTATCGACGGGGGGGGCTACGAGCAGTACTTC.

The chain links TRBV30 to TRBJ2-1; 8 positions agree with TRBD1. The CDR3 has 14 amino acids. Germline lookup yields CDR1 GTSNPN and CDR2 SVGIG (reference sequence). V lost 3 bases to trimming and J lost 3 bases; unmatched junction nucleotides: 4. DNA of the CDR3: TGTGCCTGGAGCCCGGGACAGGACTACAATGAGCAGTTCTTC. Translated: CAWSPGQDYNEQFF.

This CDR3 is CASSEGGFSGNTIYF. Here the CDR3 DNA reads TGTGCCAGCAGTGAAGGAGGGTTCTCTGGAAACACCATATATTTT. The chain joins TRBV6-1 to TRBJ1-3; D call uncertain. Germline V gene lookup returns CDR1 MNHNS and CDR2 SASEGT. This CDR3 is 15 amino acids long. V was cut by 1 base and J by 0 bases, with 7 bases left in between.

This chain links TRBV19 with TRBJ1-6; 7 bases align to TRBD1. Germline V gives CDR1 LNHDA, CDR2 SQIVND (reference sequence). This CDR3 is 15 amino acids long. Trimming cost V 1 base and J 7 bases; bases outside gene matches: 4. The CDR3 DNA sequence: TGTGCCAGTAGTATAGGCGGGGACAGAAATTCACCCCTCCACTTT. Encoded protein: CASSIGGDRNSPLHF.

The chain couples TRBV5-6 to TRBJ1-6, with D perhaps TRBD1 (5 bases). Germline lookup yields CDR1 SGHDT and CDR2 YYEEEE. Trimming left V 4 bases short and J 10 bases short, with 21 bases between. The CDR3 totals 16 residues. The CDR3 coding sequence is TGTGCCAGCAGCCCGGGACGGCTTGGGGGGGAGTCACCCCTCCACTTT. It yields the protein CASSPGRLGGESPLHF. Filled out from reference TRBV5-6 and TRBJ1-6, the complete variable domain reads DAGVTQSPTHLIKTRGQQVTLRCSPKSGHDTVSWYQQALGQGPQFIFQYYEEEERQRGNFPDRFSGHQFPNYSSELNVNALLLGDSALYLCASSPGRLGGESPLHFGNGTRLTVT.

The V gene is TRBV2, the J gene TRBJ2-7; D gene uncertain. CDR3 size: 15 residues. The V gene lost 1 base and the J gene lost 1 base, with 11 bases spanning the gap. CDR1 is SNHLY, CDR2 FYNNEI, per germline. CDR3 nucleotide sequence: TGTGCCAGCAGTGAAGACTATATAGTGTCCTACGAGCAGTACTTC. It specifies CASSEDYIVSYEQYF.

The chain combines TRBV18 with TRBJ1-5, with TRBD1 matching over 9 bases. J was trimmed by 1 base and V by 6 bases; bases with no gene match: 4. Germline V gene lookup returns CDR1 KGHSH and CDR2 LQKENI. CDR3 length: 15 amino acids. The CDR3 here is CASSRQGGSNQPQHF. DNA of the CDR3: TGTGCCAGCTCTCGACAGGGGGGAAGCAATCAGCCCCAGCATTTT.

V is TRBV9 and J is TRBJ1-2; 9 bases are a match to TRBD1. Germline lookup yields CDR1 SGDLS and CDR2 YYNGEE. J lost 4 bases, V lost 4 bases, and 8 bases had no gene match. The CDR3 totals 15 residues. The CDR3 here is CASSSAPGQGYGYTF. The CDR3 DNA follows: TGTGCCAGCAGCTCAGCCCCGGGACAGGGCTATGGCTACACCTTC.

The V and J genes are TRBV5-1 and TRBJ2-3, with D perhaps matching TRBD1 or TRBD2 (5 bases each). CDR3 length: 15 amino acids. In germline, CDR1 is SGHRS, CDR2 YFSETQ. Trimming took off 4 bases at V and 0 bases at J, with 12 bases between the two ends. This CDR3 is CASSRDGASTDTQYF. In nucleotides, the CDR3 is TGCGCCAGCAGCCGGGACGGCGCTAGCACAGATACGCAGTATTTT.

CDR3 coding DNA: TGTGCCAGCAGCTCAGCCCCCGGACTACTCTACGAGCAGTACTTC. It yields the protein CASSSAPGLLYEQYF. The J gene is TRBJ2-7, the V gene TRBV9; the D gene is possibly TRBD2 (6 bases). The CDR3 runs 15 residues. Trimming pared 4 bases from V and 3 bases from J, leaving 17 bases between. CDR1 SGDLS and CDR2 YYNGEE come from the germline V gene.

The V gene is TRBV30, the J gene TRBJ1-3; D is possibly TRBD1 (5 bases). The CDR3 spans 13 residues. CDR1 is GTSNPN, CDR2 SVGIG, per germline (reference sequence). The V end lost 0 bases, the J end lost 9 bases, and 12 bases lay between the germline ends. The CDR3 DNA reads TGTGCCTGGAGTGTACGGGGGTCGGGCACCATATATTTT. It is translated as CAWSVRGSGTIYF.